The 4 T cell receptor beta chains reported below all come from one sample, sequenced in a study of Graves' ophthalmopathy and Graves' hyperthyroidism. From RNA, the CDR3 regions of TCR beta chains were amplified and sequenced. Scientists carried out first-round RT-PCR using HTBI primers and then a second-round multiplex PCR. Each CDR3 protein is one row after TCRdb ran MiXCR on the multiplex PCR reads. The sample holds fewer than 600,000 distinct CDR3 sequences, around an eighth seen once. The sample taken for sequencing was blood. The receptors here all came from a woman between 25 and 40 years old with Graves' ophthalmopathy.

The table lists this clonotype with many counts. The gene calls are TRBV6-1 and TRBJ2-2; 7 bases map to TRBD1. Germline V CDR1 and CDR2: MNHNS, SASEGT. V lost 6 bases and J lost 4; bases outside the gene matches: 11. There are 16 residues in the CDR3. The CDR3 DNA is TGTGCCAGCAGCCCAAGGGGGCAGGCATTCACCGGGGAGCTGTTTTTT. This sequence encodes CASSPRGQAFTGELFF.

This clonotype came up many times. The chain links TRBV6-5 to TRBJ2-7, with 11 bases fitting TRBD1. The germline V gene has CDR1 MNHEY and CDR2 SVGAGI. V lost 7 bases and J lost 5; bases outside the gene matches: 10. This CDR3 is 15 amino acids long. The CDR3 protein is CASTQGGQGVDEQYF. The CDR3 DNA is TGTGCCAGCACCCAAGGGGGACAGGGGGTGGACGAGCAGTACTTC.

The J gene is TRBJ2-2, the V gene TRBV2; perhaps TRBD1 as D (6 bases). Per the germline V gene, CDR1 is SNHLY and CDR2 is FYNNEI. The V and J ends lost 2 bases and 6 bases respectively, with 16 bases between them. CDR3 length equals 16 residues. This CDR3 is CASSESSARTAGELFF. Written as DNA, the CDR3 is TGTGCCAGCAGTGAATCCTCTGCCCGGACAGCCGGGGAGCTGTTTTTT.

This clonotype showed up many times. V is TRBV13 and J is TRBJ2-7; D is tentatively TRBD1 or TRBD2 (5 bases each). This CDR3 spans 12 amino acids. With 6 bases removed from V and 4 bases from J, the gap between germline ends came to 10 bases. The germline CDR1 and CDR2 sequences are PRHDT and FYEKMQ (reference sequence). The CDR3 sequence is CASSVGPYEQYF. Here the CDR3 DNA reads TGTGCCAGCAGTGTGGGACCTTACGAGCAGTACTTC.